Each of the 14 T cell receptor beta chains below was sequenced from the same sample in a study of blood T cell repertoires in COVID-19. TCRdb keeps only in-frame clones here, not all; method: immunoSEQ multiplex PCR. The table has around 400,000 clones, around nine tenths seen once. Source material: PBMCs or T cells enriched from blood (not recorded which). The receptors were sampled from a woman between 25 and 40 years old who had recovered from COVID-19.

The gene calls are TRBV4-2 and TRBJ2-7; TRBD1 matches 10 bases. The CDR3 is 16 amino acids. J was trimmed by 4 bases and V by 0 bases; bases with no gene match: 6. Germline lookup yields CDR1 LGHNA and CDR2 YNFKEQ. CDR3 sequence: CASSQDQRDRGYEQYF. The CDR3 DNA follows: TGTGCCAGCAGCCAAGATCAAAGGGACAGGGGTTACGAGCAGTACTTC.

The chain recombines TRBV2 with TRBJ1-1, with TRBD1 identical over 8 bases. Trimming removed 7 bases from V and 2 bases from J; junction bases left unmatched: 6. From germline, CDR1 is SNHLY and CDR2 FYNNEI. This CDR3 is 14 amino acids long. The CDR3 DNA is TGTGCCAGCACCCGGACAGGGAAAAACACTGAAGCTTTCTTT. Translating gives CASTRTGKNTEAFF.

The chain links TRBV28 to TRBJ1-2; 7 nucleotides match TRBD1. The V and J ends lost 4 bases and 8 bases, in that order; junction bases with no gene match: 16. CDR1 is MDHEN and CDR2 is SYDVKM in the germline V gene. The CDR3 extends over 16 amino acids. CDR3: CASSYFLGGVIRGYTF. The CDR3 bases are TGTGCCAGCAGTTATTTTCTAGGGGGCGTCATTCGAGGCTACACCTTC.

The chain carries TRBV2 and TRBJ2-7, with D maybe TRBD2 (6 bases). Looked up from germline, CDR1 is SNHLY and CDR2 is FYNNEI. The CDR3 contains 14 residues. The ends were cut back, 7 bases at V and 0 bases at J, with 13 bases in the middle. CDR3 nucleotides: TGTGCCAGCACTCGGACTACTAACTCCTACGAGCAGTACTTC. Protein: CASTRTTNSYEQYF.

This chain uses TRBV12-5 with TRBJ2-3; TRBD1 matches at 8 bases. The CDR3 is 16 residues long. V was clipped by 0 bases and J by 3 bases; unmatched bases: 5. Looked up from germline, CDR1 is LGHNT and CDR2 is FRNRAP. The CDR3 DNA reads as TGTGCTAGTGGTTTGGTCTGGACAGGGACGACAGATACGCAGTATTTT. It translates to CASGLVWTGTTDTQYF.

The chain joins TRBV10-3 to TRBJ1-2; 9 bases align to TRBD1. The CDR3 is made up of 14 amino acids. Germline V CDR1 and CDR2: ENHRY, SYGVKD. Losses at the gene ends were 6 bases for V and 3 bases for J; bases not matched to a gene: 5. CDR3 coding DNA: TGTGCCATCAGCTGGGACAGGGTAGACTATGGCTACACCTTC. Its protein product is CAISWDRVDYGYTF.

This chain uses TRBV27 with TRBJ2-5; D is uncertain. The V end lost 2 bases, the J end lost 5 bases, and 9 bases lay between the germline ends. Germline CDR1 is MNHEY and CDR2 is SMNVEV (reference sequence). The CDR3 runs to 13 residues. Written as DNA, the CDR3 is TGTGCCAGCAGTTTAATCGCCAGGGAGACCCAGTACTTC. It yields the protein CASSLIARETQYF.

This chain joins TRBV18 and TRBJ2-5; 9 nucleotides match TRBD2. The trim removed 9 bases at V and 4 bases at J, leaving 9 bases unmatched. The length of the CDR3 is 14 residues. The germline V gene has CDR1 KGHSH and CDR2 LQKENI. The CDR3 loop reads CASHDSGSGETQYF. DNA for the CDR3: TGTGCCAGTCACGATAGCGGGAGCGGAGAGACCCAGTACTTC.

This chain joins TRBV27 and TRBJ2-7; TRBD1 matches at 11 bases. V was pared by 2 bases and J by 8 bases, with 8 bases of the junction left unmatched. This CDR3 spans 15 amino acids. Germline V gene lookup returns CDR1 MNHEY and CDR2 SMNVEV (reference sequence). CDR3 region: CASSLVGQGAEKQYF. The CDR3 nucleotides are TGTGCCAGCAGTTTAGTCGGACAGGGGGCAGAGAAGCAGTACTTC.

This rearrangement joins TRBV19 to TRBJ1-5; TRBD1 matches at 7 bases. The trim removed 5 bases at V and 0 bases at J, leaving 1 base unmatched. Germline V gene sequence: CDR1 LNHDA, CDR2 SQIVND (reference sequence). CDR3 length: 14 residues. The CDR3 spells CASSGTVSNQPQHF. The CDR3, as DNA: TGTGCCAGTAGTGGGACAGTTAGCAATCAGCCCCAGCATTTT.

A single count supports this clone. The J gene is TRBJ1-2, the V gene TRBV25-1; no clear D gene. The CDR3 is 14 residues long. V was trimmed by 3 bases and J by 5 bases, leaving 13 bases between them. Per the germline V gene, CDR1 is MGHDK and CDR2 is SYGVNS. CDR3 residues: CASSEGNIWYGYTF. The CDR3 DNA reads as TGTGCCAGCAGTGAGGGCAACATCTGGTATGGCTACACCTTC.

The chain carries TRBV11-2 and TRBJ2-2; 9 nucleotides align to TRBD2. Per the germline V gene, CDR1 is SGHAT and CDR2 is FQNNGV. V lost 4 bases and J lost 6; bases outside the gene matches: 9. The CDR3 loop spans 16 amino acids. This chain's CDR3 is CASSSRGLAGSGELFF. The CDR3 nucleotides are TGTGCCAGCAGCTCCCGGGGGCTAGCGGGGTCCGGGGAGCTGTTTTTT.

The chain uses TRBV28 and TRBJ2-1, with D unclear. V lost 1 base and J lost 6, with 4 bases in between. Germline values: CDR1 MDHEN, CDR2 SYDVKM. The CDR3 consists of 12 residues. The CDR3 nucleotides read TGTGCCAGCAGTTTATCGGTCAATGAGCAGTTCTTC. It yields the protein CASSLSVNEQFF.

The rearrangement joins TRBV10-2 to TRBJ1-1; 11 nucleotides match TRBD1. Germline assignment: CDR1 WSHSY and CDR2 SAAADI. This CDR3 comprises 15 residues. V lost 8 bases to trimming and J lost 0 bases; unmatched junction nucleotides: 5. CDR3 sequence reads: CASSGQGGLNTEAFF. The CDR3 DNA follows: TGCGCCAGCTCGGGACAGGGGGGATTGAACACTGAAGCTTTCTTT.